Below, one T cell receptor beta chain is given with its context. Its matching antigen is unknown. CDR3 length: 16 residues. Per the germline V gene, CDR1 is SEHNR and CDR2 is FQNEAQ (reference sequence). The ends were cut back, 3 bases at V and 0 bases at J, with 14 bases in the middle. Positively selected for CCR7, the CD45RO-negative cells used as naive CD8 cells excluded terminally differentiated effector memory CD45RA+ cells. Adult donors, all healthy and HIV-negative, had no recent acute infections or vaccinations. Every one of the donors was a Caucasian adult that lived in Nashville, Tennessee. The table came from immunoSEQ multiplex PCR; TCRdb's copy has only in-frame clones and leaves some out. The data hold millions of clones, with about 93% observed a single time. The data stem from a study of shared clonotypes between healthy human individuals. Study-wide results and limits: When compared with the clonotypes that were shared by all four sorted-subset donors, the non-shared clonotypes turned out to have lower generation probabilities.

The TCR sequence derives from a man aged 18 to 29 in good health. Some clones in this sample may be carry-over from other donors' samples. Sequenced input: naive CD8+ T cells from PBMCs. The V call is TRBV7-9, the J call TRBJ2-5; D uncertain. For the CDR3, the DNA is TGTGCCAGCAGCTTTTTAGCCTCGGTAGACCAAGAGACCCAGTACTTC. It codes for CASSFLASVDQETQYF.